These T cell receptor beta chains were read from a single sample in a study of OX40 agonist ivuxolimab in advanced cancers. Assay used: immunoSEQ multiplex PCR; TCRdb lists only in-frame clones, some missing. Among some 33,000 clones listed, about 88% were seen once. The sequenced sample was CD4+ or CD8+ T cells sorted from blood, obtained in a trial of the OX40 agonist ivuxolimab. These receptor sequences come from an adult with an advanced solid tumor such as melanoma, head and neck, liver or kidney cancer. Both conserved end residues are part of each CDR3. The D gene is left open where the match is weak. Clone size is given for some rows only: seen once, a few or many times, or a class if the clone is expanded.

size | J | D | V | CDR3 | DNA
. | TRBJ2-2 | . | TRBV27 | CASSLSGWGGELFF | TGTGCCAGCAGTTTATCGGGGTGGGGCGGGGAGCTGTTTTTT
. | TRBJ2-2 | . | TRBV9 | CASSVGGTGELFF | TGTGCCAGCAGCGTAGGAGGCACCGGGGAGCTGTTTTTT
. | TRBJ2-7 | . | TRBV11-2 | CASSPIVGQYF | TGTGCCAGCAGCCCCATAGTAGGGCAGTACTTC
. | TRBJ1-2 | . | TRBV7-3 | CASSPGGGSIYGYTF | TGTGCCAGCAGCCCCGGGGGAGGGAGCATCTATGGCTACACCTTC
. | TRBJ2-2 | . | TRBV5-1 | CASSLGPDVRELFF | TGCGCCAGCAGCTTGGGGCCTGACGTTCGGGAGCTGTTTTTT
. | TRBJ2-1 | TRBD2 | TRBV29-1 | CSASLAGVVEQFF | TGCAGCGCCTCACTAGCGGGAGTGGTTGAGCAGTTCTTC
. | TRBJ2-7 | TRBD1 | TRBV30 | CAWQGDQGAPYEQYF | TGTGCCTGGCAAGGGGATCAGGGGGCCCCCTACGAGCAGTACTTC
. | TRBJ2-1 | . | TRBV7-9 | CASSPGGNEQFF | TGTGCCAGCAGCCCAGGTGGCAATGAGCAGTTCTTC
. | TRBJ2-7 | . | TRBV27 | CASSLGGESPYEQYF | TGTGCCAGCAGTTTAGGGGGCGAGAGTCCCTACGAGCAGTACTTC
. | TRBJ2-3 | . | TRBV2 | CASGYGGPADTQYF | TGTGCCAGTGGGTACGGGGGTCCAGCGGATACGCAGTATTTT
. | TRBJ2-7 | TRBD2 | TRBV15 | CATSGGLAGGGYEQYF | TGTGCCACCAGCGGGGGACTAGCGGGGGGCGGTTACGAGCAGTACTTC
. | TRBJ2-1 | . | TRBV29-1 | CSVADSGSYNEQFF | TGCAGCGTGGCAGACTCAGGCTCCTACAATGAGCAGTTCTTC
. | TRBJ2-2 | TRBD1 | TRBV30 | CAWSPQQGVGELFF | TGTGCCTGGAGTCCTCAGCAGGGGGTCGGGGAGCTGTTTTTT
once | TRBJ2-5 | TRBD1 | TRBV18 | CASSSTGGSQETQYF | TGTGCCAGCTCCTCAACAGGGGGGTCCCAAGAGACCCAGTACTTC
. | TRBJ2-2 | TRBD2 | TRBV6-6 | CASSSGLARTTGELFF | TGTGCCAGCAGTTCGGGACTAGCGAGGACTACCGGGGAGCTGTTTTTT
. | TRBJ2-3 | . | TRBV7-8 | CASSFPADTQYF | TGTGCCAGCAGCTTTCCAGCAGATACGCAGTATTTT
. | TRBJ1-1 | TRBD1 | TRBV27 | CATSTGGSNTEAFF | TGTGCCACCTCGACAGGGGGATCGAACACTGAAGCTTTCTTT
. | TRBJ1-5 | TRBD1 | TRBV7-6 | CASSYGTGGSPHQPQHF | TGTGCCAGCAGCTATGGGACAGGGGGCTCCCCCCACCAGCCCCAGCATTTT
. | TRBJ2-5 | . | TRBV6-5 | CASSYSGGETQYF | TGTGCCAGCAGTTACTCGGGGGGAGAGACCCAGTACTTC
. | TRBJ2-1 | TRBD2 | TRBV13 | CASSSTGTSGAYNEQFF | TGTGCCAGCAGTTCCACCGGGACTAGCGGGGCTTACAATGAGCAGTTCTTC
. | TRBJ1-5 | . | TRBV5-6 | CASSWGGGQPQHF | TGTGCCAGCAGCTGGGGGGGTGGCCAGCCCCAGCATTTT
. | TRBJ2-1 | . | TRBV19 | CASSIDGQYNEQFF | TGTGCCAGTAGTATAGACGGACAATACAATGAGCAGTTCTTC
once | TRBJ2-7 | . | TRBV30 | CAWSAPGLLTGGGVSYEQYF | TGTGCCTGGAGTGCCCCCGGCCTCCTGACCGGTGGGGGCGTTTCCTACGAGCAGTACTTC
. | TRBJ1-1 | . | TRBV9 | CASTRGGNTEAFF | TGTGCCAGCACACGGGGGGGCAACACTGAAGCTTTCTTT
. | TRBJ2-3 | TRBD2 | TRBV4-3 | CASSPRLAKSTDTQYF | TGCGCCAGCAGCCCCCGACTAGCTAAGAGCACAGATACGCAGTATTTT
. | TRBJ2-1 | TRBD1 | TRBV10-3 | CAIGGQGGHEQFF | TGTGCCATCGGGGGACAGGGGGGGCATGAGCAGTTCTTC
. | TRBJ1-1 | . | TRBV6-5 | CASSYGPNTEAFF | TGTGCCAGCAGTTACGGGCCGAACACTGAAGCTTTCTTT
. | TRBJ2-1 | TRBD2 | TRBV5-4 | CASSPSGNAYNEQFF | TGTGCCAGCAGCCCGAGCGGGAACGCCTACAATGAGCAGTTCTTC
. | TRBJ2-5 | TRBD2 | TRBV4-2 | CASSPTSGGPTQETQYF | TGTGCCAGCAGCCCGACTAGCGGGGGGCCCACCCAAGAGACCCAGTACTTC
. | TRBJ2-7 | TRBD1 | TRBV5-4 | CASGPGTGVTTYEQYF | TGTGCCAGCGGCCCTGGGACAGGGGTGACCACCTACGAGCAGTACTTC
. | TRBJ1-3 | . | TRBV2 | CASSGEVYSGNTIYF | TGTGCCAGCAGTGGTGAGGTTTACTCTGGAAACACCATATATTTT
once | TRBJ2-1 | TRBD2 | TRBV10-1 | CASSPGLAGNEQFF | TGCGCCAGCAGTCCTGGACTAGCAGGCAATGAGCAGTTCTTC
. | TRBJ1-2 | TRBD1 | TRBV6-1 | CASSAPGQGLYGYTF | TGTGCCAGCAGTGCGCCGGGACAGGGGCTGTATGGCTACACCTTC
. | TRBJ2-5 | TRBD2 | TRBV13 | CASKMGGGPPKTQYF | TGTGCCAGCAAAATGGGCGGGGGGCCCCCCAAGACCCAGTACTTC
. | TRBJ1-1 | TRBD1 | TRBV9 | CASTIQQGRDTEAFF | TGTGCCAGCACCATTCAACAGGGGAGGGACACTGAAGCTTTCTTT
. | TRBJ1-1 | . | TRBV4-1 | CASSQGDWGTVNTEAFF | TGCGCCAGCAGCCAAGGCGACTGGGGGACGGTGAACACTGAAGCTTTCTTT
. | TRBJ2-3 | . | TRBV7-2 | CASSLGGATDTQYF | TGTGCCAGCAGCTTAGGTGGAGCCACAGATACGCAGTATTTT
. | TRBJ1-4 | . | TRBV4-1 | CASSQESLEKLFF | TGCGCCAGCAGCCAAGAGAGCCTTGAAAAACTGTTTTTT
. | TRBJ2-5 | . | TRBV14 | CASSQPWNEGRETQYF | TGTGCCAGCAGCCAACCGTGGAATGAGGGGAGAGAGACCCAGTACTTC
. | TRBJ1-1 | TRBD1 | TRBV11-3 | CASSSRTGDEGEAFF | TGTGCCAGCAGCTCCCGGACAGGGGATGAAGGTGAAGCTTTCTTT
. | TRBJ2-7 | TRBD1 | TRBV28 | CASSLGMDRGFEQYF | TGTGCCAGCAGTTTGGGGATGGACAGGGGGTTCGAGCAGTACTTC
many | TRBJ1-2 | TRBD1 | TRBV16 | CASSPHRRGPGYGYTF | TGTGCCAGCAGCCCACATCGGAGGGGGCCAGGCTATGGCTACACCTTC
. | TRBJ1-2 | TRBD1 | TRBV6-6 | CASSYTTGGNYGYTF | TGTGCCAGCAGTTACACTACAGGGGGCAACTATGGCTACACCTTC
. | TRBJ2-4 | TRBD1 | TRBV27 | CASSLYYRGEGAKNIQYF | TGTGCCAGCAGTTTGTACTACAGGGGAGAAGGAGCCAAAAACATTCAGTACTTC
. | TRBJ1-5 | . | TRBV9 | CASSVDGVSNQPQHF | TGTGCCAGCAGCGTAGATGGGGTTAGCAATCAGCCCCAGCATTTT
once | TRBJ1-2 | . | TRBV11-1 | CASSLRGLHGYTF | TGTGCCAGCAGCCTGCGGGGGCTTCACGGCTACACCTTC
. | TRBJ2-1 | . | TRBV9 | CASSVGSSSYNEQFF | TGTGCCAGCAGCGTAGGGTCGAGCTCCTACAATGAGCAGTTCTTC
. | TRBJ2-7 | . | TRBV19 | CASLGSPDYEQYF | TGTGCCTCGTTGGGCTCCCCCGACTACGAGCAGTACTTC
. | TRBJ1-2 | TRBD1 | TRBV7-9 | CASSPHGTANYGYTF | TGTGCCAGCAGCCCCCACGGGACAGCTAACTATGGCTACACCTTC